The present T cell receptor (beta chain) was sequenced within a study of identifying expanded T cells in peripheral blood. General study results and limits: Clone count variance between roughly 2-week samples rose with total template count. Over approximately two and four weeks, about 16 and 19 clones changed, versus 1.2 between replicates.

Looked up from germline, CDR1 is SNHLY and CDR2 is FYNNEI. V was clipped by 5 bases and J by 4 bases, with 18 bases between them. This CDR3 spans 16 amino acids. Sequencing used immunoSEQ multiplex PCR; TCRdb keeps in-frame clones, though not all of them. Of approximately 110,000 clones detected, roughly 89% appear once; the ten largest clones hold around 17%. Concerning this clone itself: Its antigen remains unknown.

Sample: blood. The sequence was collected from a person between 18 and 75 years old in good health. V and J are TRBV2 and TRBJ2-1; D gene ambiguous. The CDR3 sequence is CASSPPQAPRYNEQFF. The CDR3 nucleotides are TGTGCCAGCAGTCCACCCCAAGCACCCCGTTACAATGAGCAGTTCTTC.